This T cell receptor beta chain came from a study of T-cell reconstitution after alpha-beta-depleted transplantation in children. Unique molecular identifiers featured in how the TCRbeta library was prepared. TCRdb called the PCR reads again in MiXCR, with one record for every CDR3 protein. The top ten hold approximately 4.1% of the sample, which has some 590,000 distinct CDR3 sequences, under 12% seen once. This CDR3 comprises 12 residues. From germline, CDR1 is LNHDA and CDR2 SQIVND (reference sequence). Trimming removed 6 bases from V and 5 bases from J; junction bases left unmatched: 4. This clonotype was counted a few times.

This clonotype originated in a human donor who donated a stem cell graft to a child with acute myeloid leukemia. Material: PBMCs from the stem cell graft donor, obtained from the stem cell graft. The chain is built from TRBV19 and TRBJ2-7; 7 bases are a match to TRBD1. CDR3 residues: CASRGQANEQYF. CDR3 DNA: TGTGCCAGTAGAGGACAGGCCAACGAGCAGTACTTC.